This T cell receptor beta chain was captured in a study of vaccination and CD4 T cells after COVID-19. At the level of the study: The makeup of the convalescents was six males and four females, two of them Hispanic.

Stated time point: late sampling 161 to 241 days after vaccination in a few convalescent patients. Treatment denoted: approximately 11-day PBMC culture with coronavirus spike peptide pools or control peptides (ViraFEST assay). The germline V and J ends were trimmed by 6 bases and 1 base, with 21 bases remaining between them. This CDR3 contains 17 residues. CDR1 is MGHRA and CDR2 is YSYEKL in the germline V gene. As regards this clonotype: The antigen is undetermined.

At the Johns Hopkins FTIC core, DNA taken from cultured CD4+ T cells was sequenced by way of the Oncomine TCR Beta short-read assay. Via MiXCR, TCRdb re-called the PCR reads, giving one row per CDR3 protein. The sample includes some 16,000 distinct CDR3 sequences, 54% of them seen just once. The chain links TRBV4-1 to TRBJ1-1; D is uncertain. The source is a human donor who had recovered from COVID-19. Specimen: CD4+ T cells from blood, cultured in vitro, collected about 7 months after SARS-CoV-2 vaccination. The CDR3 sequence: CASRGMSLGGRNTEAFF. The CDR3 DNA reads TGCGCCAGCAGGGGAATGAGTTTGGGCGGCCGGAACACTGAAGCTTTCTTT.